Each of the 18 T cell receptor beta chains below was sequenced from the same sample in a study of tumor-infiltrating lymphocytes in oesophageal squamous cell carcinoma. Each CDR3 protein is one row after TCRdb ran MiXCR on the PCR reads. Altogether some 11,000 distinct CDR3 sequences are present, just under 55% being singletons, with the ten largest covering roughly 40%. Sequencing was performed on esophageal tumor tissue. The source is a female donor with esophageal squamous cell carcinoma.

The CDR3 DNA follows: TGTGCCAGCAGCTTGCAGCGTACCTACGAGCAGTACTTC. Encoded protein: CASSLQRTYEQYF. The chain joins TRBV7-4 to TRBJ2-5; D call uncertain. The end of the DNA is better explained by TRBJ2-7, so the J call may be wrong. Germline values: CDR1 SGHVT, CDR2 SQSDAQ. This CDR3 has 13 amino acids.

This chain links TRBV5-4 with TRBJ2-3; 13 bases are shared with TRBD2. The end of the DNA is better explained by TRBJ2-1, so the J call may be wrong. The CDR3 is made up of 19 amino acids. Germline V lookup: CDR1 SGHNT, CDR2 YYREEE (reference sequence). The CDR3: CASSPGTSGILGSYNEQFF. The CDR3 DNA sequence: TGTGCCAGCAGCCCGGGGACTAGCGGGATTCTTGGCTCCTACAATGAGCAGTTCTTC.

Concerning this clonotype itself: One junction end disagrees with the germline gene, perhaps due to a read error. The chain employs TRBV2 and TRBJ2-5; unclear D gene. This CDR3 has 12 amino acids. Germline V gene data show CDR1 as SNHLY and CDR2 as FYNNEI. For the CDR3, the DNA is TGTGCCAGCAGGGATGTGGGTTCACCCCTCCACTTC. It encodes CASRDVGSPLHF.

This clonotype was picked up a small number of times. The final CDR3 position lacks the conserved phenylalanine or tryptophan, pointing to a likely read error. It is unclear where the CDR3 begins or ends on the DNA, so no DNA is shown, and the CDR3 is as TCRdb lists it. The V and J genes are TRBV7-3 and TRBJ2-6; the D call of TRBD1 is as the table states it, not checked on the DNA. Germline-derived CDR1 and CDR2 are SGHTA and FQGTGA. The CDR3 is 16 residues long, ends included. CDR3 residues: CASSLTYRGDEQFFGA.

The sample holds many counts of this clonotype. The rearrangement links TRBV28 to TRBJ2-3; D is ambiguous. CDR1 is MDHEN, CDR2 SYDVKM, per germline. Trimming stripped 3 bases from V and 0 bases from J, with 10 bases between. This CDR3 spans 15 amino acids. CDR3 loop: CASSFLSASTDTQYF. CDR3 bases: TGTGCCAGCAGTTTCCTCTCGGCTAGCACAGATACGCAGTATTTT. The full variable domain, completed using reference TRBV28 and TRBJ2-3, is DVKVTQSSRYLVKRTGEKVFLECVQDMDHENMFWYRQDPGLGLRLIYFSYDVKMKEKGDIPEGYSVSREKKERFSLILESASTNQTSMYLCASSFLSASTDTQYFGPGTRLTVL.

This clonotype is medium-sized. The CDR3 DNA reads TGTGCCAGCAGTTACCGCGAGCAGTACTTC. Amino acids: CASSYREQYF. The chain joins TRBV6-2 or TRBV6-3 to TRBJ2-7; D gene unclear. Per the germline V gene, CDR1 is MNHEY and CDR2 is SVGEGT. CDR3 length equals 10 residues. V was shortened by 2 bases and J by 6 bases, with 2 bases between the two germline ends.

The rearrangement links TRBV7-6 to TRBJ2-1; 9 bases are shared with TRBD2. The germline V gene has CDR1 SGHVS and CDR2 FNYEAQ. V trimming: 1 base; J trimming: 1 base; junction bases outside the gene matches: 14. The CDR3 covers 20 residues. CDR3: CASSLVQGTSRVVSYNEQFF. The CDR3 bases are TGTGCCAGCAGCTTAGTACAAGGGACTAGCAGGGTAGTGTCCTACAATGAGCAGTTCTTC.

V and J are TRBV7-2 and TRBJ2-1; TRBD2 might be the D (6 bases). With the DNA end fitting TRBJ2-7 better, the J assignment may be wrong. Germline loops: CDR1 SGHTA, CDR2 FQGNSA. The CDR3 has 13 amino acids. The CDR3 DNA follows: TGTGCCAGCAGCGGGGGGAGATCCTACGAGCAGTACTTC. It encodes CASSGGRSYEQYF.

This clonotype was detected ten times or more. In DNA form, the CDR3 reads TGTGCCAGCAGTCTCGACACCCAGGACAGGAATTCACCCCTCCACTTT. Its translation: CASSLDTQDRNSPLHF. This rearrangement joins TRBV12-3 or TRBV12-4 to TRBJ1-6, with 7 bases fitting TRBD1. The CDR3 runs to 16 residues. The J segment lost 7 bases and the V segment lost 5 bases, leaving 11 bases of the junction unmatched.

This clonotype was seen once. The V and J genes are TRBV7-2 and TRBJ2-5; the match to TRBD2 covers 8 bases. The DNA end favors TRBJ2-1, so the J call may be wrong. This CDR3 region has 16 residues. Per germline, CDR1 SGHTA and CDR2 FQGNSA. The DNA of the CDR3 is TGTGCCAGCAGCTTAGCGGGTCCGGGACTAGGAGGTGAGCAGTTCTTC. Residues: CASSLAGPGLGGEQFF.

The rearrangement joins TRBV7-2 to TRBJ1-6; D gene unclear. Germline CDR1 SGHTA, CDR2 FQGNSA. Trimming cost V 3 bases and J 8 bases, with 8 bases left between them. CDR3 length: 13 residues. Here the CDR3 DNA reads TGTGCCAGCAGCTTTTCCAAGGATTCACCCCTCCACTTT. The encoded protein is CASSFSKDSPLHF.

At least ten counts were recorded for this clonotype. The gene calls are TRBV10-3 and TRBJ2-3, with D hard to call. The CDR3 consists of 15 residues. Germline V lookup: CDR1 ENHRY, CDR2 SYGVKD. The V and J ends lost 6 bases and 2 bases respectively, with 15 bases between them. The CDR3 loop is CAIRDIMGNTDTQYF. The DNA for the CDR3 is TGTGCCATCAGGGATATTATGGGAAACACAGATACGCAGTATTTT.

The V and J genes are TRBV12-3 or TRBV12-4 and TRBJ2-1; tentatively, D is TRBD1 (5 bases). The CDR3 is made up of 13 amino acids. V was cut by 5 bases and J by 4 bases, with 9 bases left in between. Here the CDR3 reads CASSPGQYNEQFF. Written as DNA, the CDR3 is TGTGCCAGCAGTCCCGGACAATACAATGAGCAGTTCTTC.

This chain connects TRBV7-4 to TRBJ2-1, with TRBD1 matching over 9 bases. With 6 bases clipped from V and 6 bases from J, the junction kept 6 bases outside the gene matches. The CDR3 totals 14 residues. The germline V gene has CDR1 SGHVT and CDR2 SQSDAQ. The DNA of the CDR3 is TGTGCCAGCAGACGGGGACAGGGAGGCAATGAGCAGTTCTTC. The encoded protein is CASRRGQGGNEQFF.

The V call is TRBV7-6, the J call TRBJ2-5; D could derive from TRBD1 or TRBD2 (6 bases each). The J call may not be correct, given that the DNA end is closer to TRBJ2-7. Germline CDR1 SGHVS, CDR2 FNYEAQ. This CDR3 has 15 amino acids. The CDR3 sequence: CASSLGPGATYEQYF. DNA of the CDR3: TGTGCCAGCAGCTTAGGCCCGGGGGCGACCTACGAGCAGTACTTC.

This chain joins TRBV7-3 and TRBJ1-1; D perhaps matches TRBD1 (5 bases). Germline assignment: CDR1 SGHTA and CDR2 FQGTGA. CDR3 length equals 12 residues. V was shortened by 8 bases and J by 1 base, with 8 bases between the two germline ends. In DNA form, the CDR3 reads TGTGCCAGCCGTACAGGGAACACTGAAGCTTTCTTT. Its protein product is CASRTGNTEAFF.

This rearrangement joins TRBV12-3 or TRBV12-4 to TRBJ2-5; 11 bases fit TRBD1. The trim removed 6 bases at V and 3 bases at J, leaving 6 bases unmatched. This CDR3 is 15 amino acids long. The CDR3, as DNA: TGTGCCAGCAGCCGATGGGACAGGGGGAAAGAGACCCAGTACTTC. It yields the protein CASSRWDRGKETQYF.

Ten or more counts support this clonotype. This chain connects TRBV10-3 to TRBJ1-2; TRBD1 agrees at 7 bases. In germline, CDR1 is ENHRY, CDR2 SYGVKD. Germline trimming cut 4 bases from V and 2 bases from J; bases unmatched to any gene: 7. This CDR3 has 15 residues. DNA for the CDR3: TGTGCCATCAGTGTTAAAGACAGGGACAACTATGGCTACACCTTC. Residues: CAISVKDRDNYGYTF.